Sequencing of this T cell receptor (beta chain) was carried out in a study of blood T cell repertoires in COVID-19. Background on the study: Samples came from the United States, Italy and Spain, spanning acute and convalescent COVID-19. From T cells, B-cell-depleted T cells, or PBMCs came the material, which was cDNA or gDNA.

The germline V gene has CDR1 SQVTM and CDR2 ANQGSEA. The CDR3 sequence is 15 residues long. The V gene end was trimmed by 7 bases and the J gene end by 4 bases; junction bases not matched to a gene: 10. In the study's own analysis: Estimation of nucleated cell counts was performed using reference gene primer amplification. Here immunoSEQ multiplex PCR was the method, and the copy in TCRdb shows in-frame clones only, minus some. Clonal size and the V and J genes are those of that table, whereas D and trimming came from the DNA. This table has approximately 100,000 clones, roughly 90% appearing once. The specimen sequenced was peripheral blood. The sequence was collected from a man aged 65 to 85 with acute or convalescent COVID-19. The genes are TRBV29-1 and TRBJ2-3, with 11 bases identical to TRBD2. CDR3 DNA: TGCAGCGCCTTCTTAACTAGCGGGAGATCAGATACGCAGTATTTT. Translation gives CSAFLTSGRSDTQYF.